This T cell receptor (beta chain) was identified in a study of blood T cells in healthy people across ages. For the second PCR, which ran for roughly 6 to 11 cycles, a sample-barcoded 5' primer and a J-beta primer mix were used. The template-switch adaptor, which had 12 random nucleotides, put a tag on each cDNA molecule. A single record per CDR3 protein comes from TCRdb applying MiXCR to the 5' RACE reads. The sample contains about 720,000 distinct CDR3 sequences, 20% to 25% of which appear only once. The CDR3 sequence is 14 residues long. CDR1 LGHNA and CDR2 YSLEER come from the germline V gene. Study-wide results and limits: Underestimates were what the diversity estimates from one million T cells were considered to be.

This clonotype showed up just a few times. Antigen unknown. At one of its ends the junction is not consistent with the germline gene, which may arise from a read error. Russia was home to the donors, healthy Caucasian individuals aged about 6 to 90. Sequenced sample: blood. V gene TRBV4-3 combines with J gene TRBJ2-3; D gene uncertain. The TCR originated in a man in his 70s in good health. Here the CDR3 reads CASNQDSREDTQYF. CDR3 nucleotide sequence: TGCGCCAGCAACCAAGATAGTAGGGAAGATACGCAGTATTTT.